The clone carrying this T cell receptor beta chain was counted only a few times. The antigen is undetermined. This sample is drawn from a study of early T cells in non-severe SARS-CoV-2 infection. Study-wide points: VDJdb-based matching was biased toward anti-spike CD8 responses and missed private and CD4 specificities.

TCRdb re-called the 5' RACE reads with MiXCR, one entry per CDR3 protein. The sample lists about 77,000 distinct CDR3 sequences, about a sixth occurring once. The sample consisted of whole blood. The sequence derives from an adult who was a healthcare worker with PCR-confirmed SARS-CoV-2 infection or an uninfected control (not recorded which).

The CDR3, as DNA: TGTGCCAGTAGTATAGCCGGCCTCGGCAATCAGCCCCAGCATTTT. It encodes CASSIAGLGNQPQHF. This chain connects TRBV19 to TRBJ1-5; D call uncertain. CDR3 length: 15 residues. Trimming shortened V by 1 base and J by 2 bases, and 9 bases separated the two germline ends. Germline loops: CDR1 LNHDA, CDR2 SQIVND (reference sequence).